A single T cell receptor (beta chain) is shown here with its context. Sequencing involved patients with CD8+CD57+ cell expansion previously shown by flow cytometry. Profiles of TCR beta VDJ and CDR3 were generated from a genomic DNA template. MiXCR, applied by TCRdb to the reads, yields one record per CDR3 protein. Altogether 150,000 to 180,000 distinct CDR3 sequences are present, about 48% being singletons, with the ten largest covering approximately 12%. This sample was taken from a study of CD8+CD57+ T cells in acquired aplastic anemia. This sequence was found in a human donor with aplastic anemia. Sequencing was done on a sample of sorted CD4+, CD8+, or CD8+CD57+ T cells (not recorded which) from PBMCs.

The CDR3 nucleotides read TGTGCCAGCAGCCCCCCGGGGGGCCCGGCAGCTTTCTTT. It codes for CASSPPGGPAAFF. The chain uses TRBV9 and TRBJ1-1, with D possibly TRBD1 on 6 matching bases. Trimming removed 4 bases at V and 10 bases at J, with 17 bases between. The CDR3 has 13 amino acids. From germline, CDR1 is SGDLS and CDR2 YYNGEE.